This entry lists 21 T cell receptor beta chains sequenced from one sample in a study of radiation and T cells in renal cell carcinoma. The repertoire was sequenced with immunoSEQ multiplex PCR; TCRdb's copy has only in-frame clones and lacks some. Counted here are 100,000 to 150,000 clones, roughly four fifths occurring once; the ten biggest clones make up approximately 5%. Described time point: blood 2 weeks post-SBRT. Treatment indicated: 15 Gy SBRT to primary tumor, nephrectomy 4 weeks later. The sequencing here drew on blood, taken from a patient whose treatment included radiotherapy and nephrectomy. The receptors shown here come from a man aged 50 to 60 with renal cell carcinoma.

The genes are TRBV5-1 and TRBJ2-2; the D is unclear. The V end lost 2 bases, the J end lost 9 bases, and 8 bases lay between the germline ends. The CDR3 spans 12 residues. The germline V gene encodes CDR1 SGHRS and CDR2 YFSETQ. CDR3 nucleotides: TGCGCCAGCAGCTTAGAAATTCGGGAGCTGTTTTTT. Its translation: CASSLEIRELFF.

Here the CDR3 DNA reads TGTGCCAGCAGCTTAAATATCGATAATGAGCAGTTCTTC. Its protein is CASSLNIDNEQFF. The chain has TRBV7-2 and TRBJ2-1, with D unresolved. CDR3 size: 13 residues. CDR1 and CDR2 (germline): SGHTA, FQGNSA. V lost 2 bases and J 7 bases, leaving 9 bases between the germline ends.

The V and J genes are TRBV2 and TRBJ1-3; 8 nucleotides align to TRBD1. Germline CDR1 and CDR2: SNHLY and FYNNEI. J gave up 10 bases and V 7 bases, and 6 bases lay outside the gene matches. The CDR3 is made up of 12 amino acids. CDR3: CASTADRGTIYF. The CDR3 DNA is TGTGCCAGCACTGCAGACAGGGGAACCATATATTTT.

The V call is TRBV5-5, the J call TRBJ2-5; 9 bases map to TRBD1. Germline lookup yields CDR1 SGHKS and CDR2 YYEKEE (reference sequence). This CDR3 has 16 amino acids. The V gene end was trimmed by 4 bases and the J gene end by 4 bases; junction bases not matched to a gene: 11. The CDR3 here is CASSQMGQGRRETQYF. CDR3 bases: TGTGCCAGCAGCCAAATGGGACAGGGTAGGCGAGAGACCCAGTACTTC.

This clone has just one count. The sample holds other DNA sequences that translate to the same CDR3. The J gene is TRBJ2-5, the V gene TRBV5-1; possibly TRBD1 or TRBD2 for D (5 bases each). Germline CDR1 SGHRS, CDR2 YFSETQ. The V end lost 4 bases, the J end lost 5 bases, and 15 bases lay between the germline ends. The CDR3 loop spans 14 amino acids. CDR3 bases: TGCGCCAGCAGCACCACAGGTTGGGGGGAGACCCAGTACTTC. Residues: CASSTTGWGETQYF.

The rearrangement joins TRBV5-1 to TRBJ1-1; 9 bases map to TRBD1. The V segment lost 5 bases and the J segment 1 base; nucleotides outside the gene matches: 3. The CDR3 sequence is 14 residues long. Germline CDR1 is SGHRS and CDR2 is YFSETQ. For the CDR3, the DNA is TGCGCCAGCAGTCCGACAGGGGGGAACACTGAAGCTTTCTTT. This encodes CASSPTGGNTEAFF.

This chain links TRBV15 with TRBJ2-7; a weak D match, TRBD2 (5 bases). Germline V lookup: CDR1 LNHNV, CDR2 YYDKDF (reference sequence). The CDR3 loop spans 15 amino acids. Trimming cost V 3 bases and J 4 bases, with 16 bases left between them. Here the CDR3 reads CATSRSGIPIYEQYF. The CDR3 coding sequence is TGTGCCACCAGCAGGTCCGGGATCCCGATTTACGAGCAGTACTTC.

The rearrangement links TRBV4-2 to TRBJ1-5, with TRBD1 identical over 8 bases. The length of the CDR3 is 19 residues. V was clipped by 2 bases and J by 1 base; unmatched bases: 13. From germline, CDR1 is LGHNA and CDR2 YNFKEQ. CDR3 sequence (DNA): TGTGCCAGCAGCCAATTCCCCGGGACAGGCGCTAAAAGCAATCAGCCCCAGCATTTT. Its protein product is CASSQFPGTGAKSNQPQHF.

CDR3 nucleotide sequence: TGCGCCAGCAGCGGGAACCCCAATCAGCCCCAGCATTTT. This translates into CASSGNPNQPQHF. The genes are TRBV5-1 and TRBJ1-5; D is uncertain. CDR1 is SGHRS, CDR2 YFSETQ, per germline. Trimming removed 4 bases at V and 3 bases at J, with 8 bases between. This CDR3 is built from 13 residues. The whole variable domain, filled in from reference TRBV5-1 and TRBJ1-5, reads KAGVTQTPRYLIKTRGQQVTLSCSPISGHRSVSWYQQTPGQGLQFLFEYFSETQRNKGNFPGRFSGRQFSNSRSEMNVSTLELGDSALYLCASSGNPNQPQHFGDGTRLSIL.

This clone appeared a single time. The rearrangement uses TRBV5-1 and TRBJ2-5; 9 bases are shared with TRBD1. V gave up 5 bases and J gave up 5 bases; unmatched junction bases: 10. The CDR3 is made up of 15 amino acids. From germline, CDR1 is SGHRS and CDR2 YFSETQ. CDR3 sequence (DNA): TGCGCCAGCAGTCGCGAACAGGGGGCCGGGGAGACCCAGTACTTC. This codes for CASSREQGAGETQYF.

This clone is a singleton in its sample. The chain couples TRBV7-2 to TRBJ2-7; D gene unclear. The ends were cut back, 2 bases at V and 0 bases at J, with 5 bases in the middle. The CDR3 covers 13 residues. Germline V CDR1 and CDR2: SGHTA, FQGNSA. The CDR3 protein is CASSLTNSYEQYF. The CDR3, as DNA: TGTGCCAGCAGCTTAACTAACTCCTACGAGCAGTACTTC.

The chain uses TRBV7-6 and TRBJ2-5; TRBD2 agrees at 11 bases. The CDR3 is made up of 17 amino acids. J was trimmed by 4 bases and V by 4 bases; bases with no gene match: 11. Germline V CDR1 and CDR2: SGHVS, FNYEAQ. CDR3 sequence: CASSWRPGSGGGETQYF. In nucleotides, the CDR3 is TGTGCCAGCAGCTGGCGGCCGGGTAGCGGGGGGGGAGAGACCCAGTACTTC.

The sample holds a few counts of this clone. V is TRBV15 and J is TRBJ2-7; tentatively, D is TRBD1 (6 bases). Germline CDR1 and CDR2: LNHNV and YYDKDF (reference sequence). The CDR3 totals 14 residues. V lost 1 base and J 3 bases, leaving 10 bases between the germline ends. Written as DNA, the CDR3 is TGTGCCACCAGCAGAGGGGGGACATTCTACGAGCAGTACTTC. Protein product: CATSRGGTFYEQYF.

This chain connects TRBV6-9 to TRBJ2-1; perhaps TRBD2 as D (5 bases). Trimming removed 3 bases from V and 8 bases from J, with 23 bases in between. This CDR3 has 17 amino acids. Germline V gene lookup returns CDR1 MNHGY and CDR2 SVAAGI. CDR3 bases: TGTGCCAGCAGTTACCTCTGGGTGGCTAGCCTCACGTATGAGCAGTTCTTC. Residues: CASSYLWVASLTYEQFF.

The J gene is TRBJ1-2, the V gene TRBV2, with D hard to call. The CDR3 extends over 13 amino acids. Per germline, CDR1 SNHLY and CDR2 FYNNEI. V lost 4 bases, J lost 7 bases, and 13 bases lay in between. Written as DNA, the CDR3 is TGTGCCAGCAGTGTCGGCCGGGAGGCTGGCTACACCTTC. This encodes CASSVGREAGYTF.

This chain joins TRBV9 and TRBJ2-7; D is unresolved. From germline, CDR1 is SGDLS and CDR2 YYNGEE. Trimming removed 0 bases at V and 6 bases at J, with 13 bases between. This CDR3 region has 14 residues. In nucleotides, the CDR3 is TGTGCCAGCAGCGTAGACACCTTTTCCGGCGAGCAGTACTTC. This codes for CASSVDTFSGEQYF.

This clone was detected a few times. The V and J genes are TRBV30 and TRBJ2-3, with 8 bases identical to TRBD2. The CDR3 has 14 amino acids. In germline, CDR1 is GTSNPN, CDR2 SVGIG (reference sequence). V shed 5 bases and J 0 bases; nucleotides not matched to a gene: 4. CDR3 DNA sequence: TGTGCCTGGTCGGGGGGGACTAGCACAGATACGCAGTATTTT. Protein product: CAWSGGTSTDTQYF.

This clone was seen just once. V usage is TRBV2 and J usage is TRBJ2-3; the D is unclear. The CDR3 spans 13 residues. CDR1 is SNHLY and CDR2 is FYNNEI in the germline V gene. V was trimmed by 1 base and J by 4 bases, leaving 6 bases between them. CDR3 nucleotide sequence: TGTGCCAGCAGTGAAGTGGCGGCAGATACGCAGTATTTT. Its translation: CASSEVAADTQYF.

CDR3 sequence: CASSLEDGYNEQFF. Here the CDR3 DNA reads TGCGCCAGCAGCTTGGAAGACGGTTACAATGAGCAGTTCTTC. The chain recombines TRBV5-1 with TRBJ2-1; D unresolved. The CDR3 has 14 amino acids. Trimming stripped 0 bases from V and 4 bases from J, with 8 bases between. CDR1 and CDR2 (germline): SGHRS, YFSETQ.

The chain links TRBV6-5 to TRBJ2-1, with D tentatively TRBD2 (6 bases). The CDR3 extends over 13 amino acids. Germline values: CDR1 MNHEY, CDR2 SVGAGI. V dropped 5 bases and J dropped 4 bases, with 9 bases sitting between them. The CDR3 spells CASSPGTYNEQFF. The DNA for the CDR3 is TGTGCCAGCAGTCCCGGGACTTACAATGAGCAGTTCTTC.

V is TRBV4-2 and J is TRBJ2-7, with 12 bases fitting TRBD2. V gave up 4 bases and J gave up 3 bases; unmatched junction bases: 4. The CDR3 is made up of 15 amino acids. Germline V gene sequence: CDR1 LGHNA, CDR2 YNFKEQ. The CDR3 DNA reads TGTGCCAGCAGCCTATGGACTAGCGGGAACTACGAGCAGTACTTC. This translates into CASSLWTSGNYEQYF.